A single T cell receptor (beta chain) is shown here with its context. This entry is derived from a study of cytomegalovirus exposure and HLA in healthy donors. From germline, CDR1 is MNHEY and CDR2 SMNVEV (reference sequence). The CDR3 totals 15 residues. Unmatched junction bases numbered 6, after V lost 5 bases and J lost 2 bases. With 60 Vbeta and 13 Jbeta primers, the PCR was carried out. Libraries were prepared by immunoSEQ multiplex PCR; TCRdb keeps only in-frame clonotypes and omits some of them. The top ten hold 4.2% of the sample, which has about 110,000 clones, 77% seen once. Source material: PBMCs. V and J are TRBV27 and TRBJ2-3; 8 bases fit TRBD1. The source of this sequence is a male donor in good health and CMV-seronegative. The CDR3 DNA is TGTGCCAGCAGTCCCCGGGACAGGTACACAGATACGCAGTATTTT. Encoded protein: CASSPRDRYTDTQYF.